This note documents a single TCR beta chain sequence. What it recognizes is unknown. The data belong to a study of cytomegalovirus exposure and HLA in healthy donors. Germline CDR1 and CDR2: WNHNN and SYGVQD (reference sequence). The CDR3 is made up of 15 amino acids. Trimming removed 0 bases at V and 2 bases at J, with 11 bases between. Study-wide points: Listed as cytomegalovirus-associated were 150 to 200 TCR beta chains.

TCRdb's copy holds only in-frame clones and misses some; the assay was immunoSEQ multiplex PCR. The sample includes about 270,000 clones, 70% to 90% seen only once; the top ten take approximately 1%. Source material: PBMCs. The chain joins TRBV10-1 to TRBJ2-7; no reliable D call. This TCR derives from a woman younger than 35 in good health and CMV-seronegative. This chain's CDR3 is CASSESRPNTYEQYF. The CDR3 DNA is TGCGCCAGCAGTGAGTCGAGGCCGAATACCTACGAGCAGTACTTC.